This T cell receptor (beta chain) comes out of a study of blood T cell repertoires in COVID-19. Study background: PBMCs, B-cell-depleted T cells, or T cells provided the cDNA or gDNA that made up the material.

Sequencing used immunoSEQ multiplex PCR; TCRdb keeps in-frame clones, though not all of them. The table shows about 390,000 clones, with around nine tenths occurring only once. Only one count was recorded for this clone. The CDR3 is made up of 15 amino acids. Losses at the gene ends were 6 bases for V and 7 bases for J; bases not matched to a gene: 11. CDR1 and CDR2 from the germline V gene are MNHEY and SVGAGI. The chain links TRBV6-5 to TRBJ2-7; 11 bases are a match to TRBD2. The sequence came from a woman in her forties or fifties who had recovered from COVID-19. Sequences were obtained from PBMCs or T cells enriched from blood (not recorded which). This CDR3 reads CASSLAGGVSGEQYF. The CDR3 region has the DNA TGTGCCAGCAGCCTAGCGGGGGGAGTATCGGGAGAGCAGTACTTC.